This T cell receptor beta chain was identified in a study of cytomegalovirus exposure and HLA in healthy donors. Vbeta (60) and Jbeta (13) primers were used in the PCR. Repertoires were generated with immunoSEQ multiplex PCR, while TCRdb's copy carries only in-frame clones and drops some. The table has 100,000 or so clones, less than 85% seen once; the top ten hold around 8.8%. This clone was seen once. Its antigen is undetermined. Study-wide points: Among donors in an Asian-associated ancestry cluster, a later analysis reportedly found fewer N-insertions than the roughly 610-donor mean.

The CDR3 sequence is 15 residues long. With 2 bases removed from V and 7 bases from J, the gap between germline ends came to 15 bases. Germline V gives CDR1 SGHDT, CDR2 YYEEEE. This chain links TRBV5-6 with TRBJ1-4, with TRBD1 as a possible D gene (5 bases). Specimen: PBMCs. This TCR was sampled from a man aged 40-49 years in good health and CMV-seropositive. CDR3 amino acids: CASSFQGTGFEKLFF. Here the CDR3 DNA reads TGTGCCAGCAGCTTCCAGGGAACTGGGTTTGAAAAACTGTTTTTT.